This T cell receptor beta chain was found in a study of blood T cell repertoires in COVID-19. Sequenced by immunoSEQ multiplex PCR; TCRdb stores in-frame clones only, minus some. The repertoire consists of about 140,000 clones, with around 87% occurring once and the leading ten covering around 11%. Researchers sorted participants into cohorts using their self-reported clinical history. Germline V gene sequence: CDR1 MNHEY, CDR2 SMNVEV (reference sequence). Germline trimming cut 5 bases from V and 8 bases from J; bases unmatched to any gene: 8. CDR3 length equals 14 residues. The TCR originated in a man aged 55 to 69 who had recovered from COVID-19. The chain has TRBV27 and TRBJ2-4; 8 bases agree with TRBD2. The specimen was PBMCs or T cells enriched from blood (not recorded which). The CDR3 here is CASSPRGGPDIQYF. CDR3 sequence (DNA): TGTGCCAGCAGTCCCCGGGGGGGCCCCGACATTCAGTACTTC.